One and the same sample provided the 22 T cell receptor beta chains below, sequenced in a study of blood T cell repertoires in COVID-19. This table comes from immunoSEQ multiplex PCR, and its TCRdb copy is limited to in-frame clones, with some not included. The repertoire includes 200,000 to 250,000 clones, approximately 90% of them detected once, and about 2% sits in the top ten. The sequencing sample was made of peripheral blood. The receptor source for this set is a man aged 25 to 40 who had recovered from COVID-19.

The rearrangement joins TRBV6-5 to TRBJ2-3, with 7 bases matching TRBD2. The CDR3 is 12 amino acids. Germline assignment: CDR1 MNHEY and CDR2 SVGAGI. V lost 8 bases, J lost 13 bases, and 12 bases stayed unmatched. CDR3 residues: CASGGGYNEKYF. CDR3 DNA: TGTGCCAGCGGGGGGGGTTACAATGAAAAGTATTTT.

The chain uses TRBV25-1 and TRBJ2-7, with 7 bases matching TRBD2. Germline CDR1 MGHDK, CDR2 SYGVNS. Unmatched junction bases numbered 4, after V lost 6 bases and J lost 5 bases. This CDR3 region has 12 residues. This CDR3 is CASSRRGDEQYF. CDR3 in DNA: TGTGCCAGCAGCCGCCGGGGGGACGAGCAGTACTTC.

This clone was detected only once. The V and J genes are TRBV7-8 and TRBJ1-1; D is unclear. Germline CDR1 SGHVS, CDR2 FQNEAQ. The length of the CDR3 is 11 residues. V gave up 3 bases and J gave up 6 bases, with 5 bases separating them. In nucleotides, the CDR3 is TGTGCCAGCAGCTTTTCGGCTGAAGCTTTCTTT. It encodes CASSFSAEAFF.

This clone has only one observation. The rearrangement links TRBV2 to TRBJ1-4; unclear D gene. This CDR3 is built from 14 residues. Trimming took off 5 bases at V and 0 bases at J, with 7 bases between the two ends. CDR1 and CDR2 (germline): SNHLY, FYNNEI. This CDR3 is CASSQRTTNEKLFF. The CDR3 region has the DNA TGTGCCAGCAGTCAGCGAACAACTAATGAAAAACTGTTTTTT.

This clone was recorded once. The chain combines TRBV3-1 (or the pseudogene TRBV3-2) with TRBJ1-1; D unresolved. This CDR3 region has 15 residues. Germline-derived CDR1 and CDR2 are LGHDT and YNNKEL (reference sequence). The V gene lost 4 bases and the J gene lost 1 base, with 13 bases spanning the gap. CDR3 in DNA: TGTGCCAGCAGCCCATGGGAGGGTGGGAACACTGAAGCTTTCTTT. Its protein is CASSPWEGGNTEAFF.

This rearrangement joins TRBV9 to TRBJ2-2; 12 bases are a match to TRBD1. The CDR3 is 16 residues long. Germline V lookup: CDR1 SGDLS, CDR2 YYNGEE. V was pared by 2 bases and J by 3 bases, with 2 bases of the junction left unmatched. This chain's CDR3 is CASSVGQGAHTGELFF. The CDR3 DNA sequence: TGTGCCAGCAGCGTGGGACAGGGGGCGCACACCGGGGAGCTGTTTTTT.

This clone was observed a single time. This rearrangement joins TRBV6-5 to TRBJ2-3; D uncertain. Germline V gives CDR1 MNHEY, CDR2 SVGAGI. This CDR3 is 15 amino acids long. Trimming cost V 6 bases and J 2 bases, with 15 bases left between them. CDR3 in amino acids: CASSLREVSTDTQYF. The DNA for the CDR3 is TGTGCCAGCAGCCTTCGAGAGGTTTCCACAGATACGCAGTATTTT.

The chain is built from TRBV5-1 and TRBJ2-7; D remains ambiguous. V was clipped by 2 bases and J by 0 bases, with 6 bases between them. Germline lookup yields CDR1 SGHRS and CDR2 YFSETQ. The CDR3 is made up of 13 amino acids. The CDR3 nucleotides read TGCGCCAGCAGCTTCTACTTCTCCTACGAGCAGTACTTC. It codes for CASSFYFSYEQYF.

The chain employs TRBV5-6 and TRBJ2-3, with a tentative D call TRBD1 (6 bases). Looked up from germline, CDR1 is SGHDT and CDR2 is YYEEEE. This CDR3 has 14 residues. V gave up 1 base and J gave up 3 bases, with 9 bases separating them. This CDR3 is CASSLRGLTDTQYF. The CDR3 DNA is TGTGCCAGCAGCTTGAGGGGGTTAACAGATACGCAGTATTTT.

The gene calls are TRBV10-1 and TRBJ1-1; 10 nucleotides match TRBD1. V gave up 4 bases and J gave up 5 bases; unmatched junction bases: 1. The CDR3 totals 13 residues. CDR1 WNHNN and CDR2 SYGVQD come from the germline V gene (reference sequence). CDR3 protein: CASSGGQGTEAFF. CDR3 DNA: TGCGCCAGCAGTGGGGGACAGGGGACTGAAGCTTTCTTT.

CDR3 in DNA: TGTGCCAGCAGCTTCGGGAACTCCTACGAGCAGTACTTC. Its translation is CASSFGNSYEQYF. The rearrangement links TRBV5-6 to TRBJ2-7, with D tentatively TRBD2 (5 bases). V was cut by 2 bases and J by 0 bases, with 6 bases left in between. Germline assignment: CDR1 SGHDT and CDR2 YYEEEE. The CDR3 loop spans 13 amino acids.

In this sample, this clone turned up once. The chain has TRBV10-1 and TRBJ2-1; 10 bases are a match to TRBD1. CDR3 size: 13 residues. V trimming: 10 bases; J trimming: 4 bases; junction bases outside the gene matches: 4. The germline V gene has CDR1 WNHNN and CDR2 SYGVQD (reference sequence). CDR3 sequence: CATGDRGYNEQFF. CDR3 in DNA: TGCGCCACAGGGGACAGGGGATACAATGAGCAGTTCTTC.

The rearrangement uses TRBV6-6 and TRBJ1-5; possible D gene TRBD1, 5 bases. Germline V gene lookup returns CDR1 MNHNY and CDR2 SVGAGI (reference sequence). Trimming took off 6 bases at V and 5 bases at J, with 20 bases between the two ends. The CDR3 totals 16 residues. CDR3 sequence: CASSPGGGARDQPQHF. CDR3 DNA sequence: TGTGCCAGCAGCCCCGGGGGAGGGGCTAGGGATCAGCCCCAGCATTTT.

J is TRBJ2-5 and V is TRBV30; TRBD1 matches at 7 bases. The ends lost 2 bases at V and 1 base at J; junction bases unmatched: 4. Germline V gene data show CDR1 as GTSNPN and CDR2 as SVGIG (reference sequence). There are 14 residues in the CDR3. The CDR3 DNA sequence: TGTGCCTGGAGTCCAGGACAGGTCCAAGAGACCCAGTACTTC. It encodes CAWSPGQVQETQYF.

This chain joins TRBV19 and TRBJ1-4, with TRBD1 matching over 11 bases. CDR3 size: 16 residues. Germline loops: CDR1 LNHDA, CDR2 SQIVND (reference sequence). V gave up 6 bases and J gave up 1 base; unmatched junction bases: 4. CDR3 protein: CASSPGQGGTNEKLFF. CDR3 DNA: TGTGCCAGTAGCCCGGGACAGGGGGGAACTAATGAAAAACTGTTTTTT. Full variable domain (remainder filled in from reference TRBV19 and TRBJ1-4): DGGITQSPKYLFRKEGQNVTLSCEQNLNHDAMYWYRQDPGQGLRLIYYSQIVNDFQKGDIAEGYSVSREKKESFPLTVTSAQKNPTAFYLCASSPGQGGTNEKLFFGSGTQLSVL.

V gene TRBV5-1 combines with J gene TRBJ1-2; D perhaps matches TRBD1 (6 bases). The CDR3 runs to 14 residues. Germline V CDR1 and CDR2: SGHRS, YFSETQ. Trimming took off 6 bases at V and 0 bases at J, with 12 bases between the two ends. CDR3 sequence (DNA): TGCGCCAGCACACAGGGAATCCCTAACTATGGCTACACCTTC. Protein: CASTQGIPNYGYTF.

J is TRBJ1-5 and V is TRBV5-6; no reliable D call. V dropped 4 bases and J dropped 6 bases, with 8 bases sitting between them. CDR3 length: 12 residues. CDR1 is SGHDT and CDR2 is YYEEEE in the germline V gene. Here the CDR3 DNA reads TGTGCCAGCAGCGGAGAGGGTCAGCCCCAGCATTTT. Encoded protein: CASSGEGQPQHF.

This chain connects TRBV4-2 to TRBJ1-2; the D is unclear. Per the germline V gene, CDR1 is LGHNA and CDR2 is YNFKEQ. This CDR3 is 15 amino acids long. Trimming removed 1 base from V and 0 bases from J, with 9 bases in between. In DNA form, the CDR3 reads TGTGCCAGCAGCCAAGGCGATCTAGCTAACTATGGCTACACCTTC. Translation: CASSQGDLANYGYTF.

The V gene is TRBV6-4, the J gene TRBJ2-1; 11 bases are a match to TRBD2. CDR1 and CDR2 from the germline V gene are MRHNA and SNTAGT. CDR3 length: 18 amino acids. Unmatched junction bases numbered 17, after V lost 6 bases and J lost 7 bases. The CDR3 coding sequence is TGTGCCAGCAGGGCTAGCGGGGGGCAGCTTACCGGTTTGAATGAGCAGTTCTTC. Protein sequence: CASRASGGQLTGLNEQFF.

The gene calls are TRBV5-1 and TRBJ1-5; 8 positions match TRBD1. The germline gives CDR1 SGHRS, CDR2 YFSETQ. This CDR3 is 14 amino acids long. With 0 bases clipped from V and 6 bases from J, the junction kept 2 bases outside the gene matches. CDR3 bases: TGCGCCAGCAGCTTGGGGACAGGGAGTCAGCCCCAGCATTTT. Its protein product is CASSLGTGSQPQHF.

The rearrangement links TRBV7-9 to TRBJ1-2; maybe TRBD1 (6 bases). This CDR3 contains 13 residues. CDR1 and CDR2 (germline): SEHNR, FQNEAQ (reference sequence). Trimming took 5 bases from V and 8 from J, leaving 15 bases between them. For the CDR3, the DNA is TGTGCCAGCAGCCTTCCTGGGGGGGGCGGCTACACCTTC. Encoded protein: CASSLPGGGGYTF.

J is TRBJ1-6 and V is TRBV5-4, with D unclear. CDR3 length equals 16 residues. Trimming pared 4 bases from V and 10 bases from J, leaving 21 bases between. The germline V gene encodes CDR1 SGHNT and CDR2 YYREEE (reference sequence). CDR3 residues: CASSTGSGRAGSPLHF. As DNA, the CDR3 is TGTGCCAGCAGCACCGGATCCGGACGGGCGGGATCACCCCTCCACTTT.